A single sample is the source of the 30 T cell receptor beta chains below, sequenced in a study of shared clonotypes between healthy human individuals. Sequenced by immunoSEQ multiplex PCR; TCRdb stores in-frame clones only, minus some. The table includes about 2.2 million clones, around 95% detected once. CD45RO negativity and positive selection for CCR7 defined naive CD8 cells, a population that excluded terminally differentiated effector memory CD45RA+ cells. Source material: naive CD8+ T cells from PBMCs. The receptors derive from a man aged 18 to 29 in good health. Some clones in this sample may be carry-over from other donors' samples.

A word on this clone: The identical CDR3 is also encoded by other nucleotide sequences in the sample. This sequence joins TRBV29-1 and TRBJ2-7; possibly TRBD1 for D (5 bases). Germline loops: CDR1 SQVTM, CDR2 ANQGSEA. This CDR3 has 13 amino acids. V lost 4 bases to trimming and J lost 0 bases, with 10 bases between them. The CDR3, as DNA: TGCAGCGTTGTTCCAGGGCTCTCCTACGAGCAGTACTTC. Protein: CSVVPGLSYEQYF.

This sequence joins TRBV28 and TRBJ1-5; D is ambiguous. Germline lookup yields CDR1 MDHEN and CDR2 SYDVKM. The CDR3 is 16 residues long. Trimming removed 6 bases at V and 4 bases at J, with 19 bases between. The CDR3, as DNA: TGTGCCAGCAGGGTAATTGGAATATCCGATAATCAGCCCCAGCATTTT. It translates to CASRVIGISDNQPQHF.

V usage is TRBV7-9 and J usage is TRBJ1-5, with 7 positions matching TRBD1. The germline V gene has CDR1 SEHNR and CDR2 FQNEAQ (reference sequence). V lost 1 base, J lost 7 bases, and 7 bases stayed unmatched. The CDR3 runs 15 residues. The CDR3 sequence: CASSLEAGGGQPQHF. The CDR3 DNA is TGTGCCAGCAGCTTAGAGGCAGGGGGAGGGCAGCCCCAGCATTTT. Supplemented by reference TRBV7-9 and TRBJ1-5, the full variable domain reads DTGVSQNPRHKITKRGQNVTFRCDPISEHNRLYWYRQTLGQGPEFLTYFQNEAQLEKSRLLSDRFSAERPKGSFSTLEIQRTEQGDSAMYLCASSLEAGGGQPQHFGDGTRLSIL.

The chain employs TRBV2 and TRBJ2-1; no clear D. Germline V gene lookup returns CDR1 SNHLY and CDR2 FYNNEI. The CDR3 length is 15 residues. Trimming removed 8 bases at V and 0 bases at J, with 14 bases between. The CDR3 reads CASQFRFGSYNEQFF. As DNA, the CDR3 is TGTGCCAGCCAGTTCCGGTTTGGCTCCTACAATGAGCAGTTCTTC. Together with reference TRBV2 and TRBJ2-1, the CDR3 gives the full variable domain: EPEVTQTPSHQVTQMGQEVILRCVPISNHLYFYWYRQILGQKVEFLVSFYNNEISEKSEIFDDQFSVERPDGSNFTLKIRSTKLEDSAMYFCASQFRFGSYNEQFFGPGTRLTVL.

The V call is TRBV6-1, the J call TRBJ1-2; 7 bases agree with TRBD1. V was clipped by 4 bases and J by 5 bases; unmatched bases: 10. The CDR3 contains 15 residues. From germline, CDR1 is MNHNS and CDR2 SASEGT. The CDR3 is CASSAKGQVSYGYTF. The CDR3 DNA follows: TGTGCCAGCAGTGCAAAAGGACAGGTATCGTATGGCTACACCTTC.

DNA of the CDR3: TGTGCCAGCAGTTCGAGTGGGCTTCCTTTACCCCAGCATTTT. This translates into CASSSSGLPLPQHF. J is TRBJ1-5 and V is TRBV28; no clear D gene. Trimming cost V 4 bases and J 10 bases, with 17 bases left between them. The CDR3 loop spans 14 amino acids. Germline CDR1 MDHEN, CDR2 SYDVKM.

This chain links TRBV11-2 with TRBJ2-7, with D possibly matching TRBD2 (5 bases). With 3 bases removed from V and 5 bases from J, the gap between germline ends came to 5 bases. Germline CDR1 reads SGHAT; CDR2 reads FQNNGV. This CDR3 comprises 11 residues. The CDR3 DNA sequence: TGTGCCAGCAGCTTCGGGGACGAGCAGTACTTC. Its translation: CASSFGDEQYF.

The gene calls are TRBV4-1 and TRBJ1-1; no reliable D call. Trimming took off 4 bases at V and 5 bases at J, with 14 bases between the two ends. The CDR3 is 14 residues long. From germline, CDR1 is MGHRA and CDR2 YSYEKL. The CDR3 region is CASSLTPARTEAFF. DNA for the CDR3: TGCGCCAGCAGCCTAACACCGGCCAGGACTGAAGCTTTCTTT.

The J gene is TRBJ2-7, the V gene TRBV4-1; D is perhaps TRBD2 (7 bases). V dropped 1 base and J dropped 5 bases, with 12 bases sitting between them. Germline V CDR1 and CDR2: MGHRA, YSYEKL. The CDR3 is made up of 14 amino acids. CDR3 protein: CASSQVGGPHEQYF. The CDR3 bases are TGCGCCAGCAGCCAAGTCGGGGGGCCCCACGAGCAGTACTTC.

The V gene is TRBV9, the J gene TRBJ2-5; no firm D call. Trimming pared 2 bases from V and 3 bases from J, leaving 8 bases between. The CDR3 is made up of 13 amino acids. CDR1 SGDLS and CDR2 YYNGEE come from the germline V gene. DNA of the CDR3: TGTGCCAGCAGCGTTGACACAGAAGAGACCCAGTACTTC. Encoded protein: CASSVDTEETQYF.

The rearrangement links TRBV29-1 to TRBJ1-2; no reliable D call. CDR3 length equals 15 residues. Germline CDR1 and CDR2: SQVTM and ANQGSEA. The germline V and J ends were trimmed by 4 bases and 6 bases, with 21 bases remaining between them. In DNA form, the CDR3 reads TGCAGCGTTGCTGGAGGTTACCAGCCGACGGATGGCTACACCTTC. Encoded protein: CSVAGGYQPTDGYTF.

This chain joins TRBV28 and TRBJ1-2; the D is unclear. Germline V CDR1 and CDR2: MDHEN, SYDVKM. The CDR3 loop spans 13 amino acids. The V gene lost 3 bases and the J gene lost 8 bases, with 13 bases spanning the gap. The CDR3 bases are TGTGCCAGCAGTTTGAAAGGGTGGTTGGGCTACACCTTC. As protein: CASSLKGWLGYTF.

The J gene is TRBJ2-5, the V gene TRBV28, with 8 bases aligning to TRBD2. The J call is doubtful: the DNA matches TRBJ2-7 better. The CDR3 sequence is 15 residues long. Germline assignment: CDR1 MDHEN and CDR2 SYDVKM. The CDR3 here is CASSPGSGTFYEQYF. The CDR3 nucleotides are TGTGCCAGCAGCCCCGGTAGCGGGACCTTCTACGAGCAGTACTTC.

The chain uses TRBV11-3 and TRBJ2-7; 9 bases fit TRBD1. Germline V gene lookup returns CDR1 SGHNT and CDR2 YENEEA. There are 15 residues in the CDR3. V trimming: 2 bases; J trimming: 1 base; junction bases outside the gene matches: 3. CDR3 protein: CASSLKGTGSYEQYF. The CDR3 DNA is TGTGCCAGCAGCTTAAAAGGGACAGGGTCCTACGAGCAGTACTTC. The full variable domain, its missing parts supplied by reference TRBV11-3 and TRBJ2-7, is EAGVVQSPRYKIIEKKQPVAFWCNPISGHNTLYWYLQNLGQGPELLIRYENEEAVDDSQLPKDRFSAERLKGVDSTLKIQPAELGDSAVYLCASSLKGTGSYEQYFGPGTRLTVT.

A single count supports this clone. The chain employs TRBV7-9 and TRBJ2-5; 11 bases align to TRBD1. J was trimmed by 4 bases and V by 6 bases; bases with no gene match: 7. From germline, CDR1 is SEHNR and CDR2 FQNEAQ (reference sequence). The CDR3 loop spans 15 amino acids. CDR3 coding DNA: TGTGCCAGCAGTGCGGGACAGGGGGGGAGAGAGACCCAGTACTTC. Its translation: CASSAGQGGRETQYF.

This chain connects TRBV28 to TRBJ2-3; D gene ambiguous. Germline loops: CDR1 MDHEN, CDR2 SYDVKM. V lost 8 bases and J lost 4, with 25 bases in between. This CDR3 region has 17 residues. CDR3 residues: CASALLSTGWSSDTQYF. In DNA, the CDR3 is TGTGCCAGCGCACTTCTAAGCACTGGATGGAGCTCAGATACGCAGTATTTT.

This rearrangement joins TRBV29-1 to TRBJ1-2, with D possibly being TRBD1 (5 bases). CDR1 and CDR2 from the germline V gene are SQVTM and ANQGSEA. V lost 6 bases and J lost 4, with 15 bases in between. This CDR3 has 13 amino acids. The CDR3 DNA follows: TGCAGCGTGAGGGACCCGCGAGGCTATGGCTACACCTTC. Its translation: CSVRDPRGYGYTF.

J is TRBJ1-2 and V is TRBV27, with D possibly matching TRBD1 (6 bases). V lost 4 bases to trimming and J lost 6 bases, with 15 bases between them. The V gene's germline CDR1 is MNHEY and CDR2 SMNVEV (reference sequence). This CDR3 spans 14 amino acids. The CDR3 here is CASSSRGNRNGYTF. As DNA, the CDR3 is TGTGCCAGCAGTTCCAGGGGTAATCGGAATGGCTACACCTTC.

The gene calls are TRBV13 and TRBJ2-1, with D maybe TRBD2 (6 bases). The V end was cut by 3 bases, the J end by 4 bases, with 13 bases between. CDR1 is PRHDT and CDR2 is FYEKMQ in the germline V gene (reference sequence). The CDR3 extends over 15 amino acids. In DNA, the CDR3 is TGTGCCAGCAGCTTCGGGGGAGGCGTATACAATGAGCAGTTCTTC. Its protein is CASSFGGGVYNEQFF.

The DNA for the CDR3 is TGTGCCAGCAGTTTAAGGGACAGGGCTGAAGCTTTCTTT. It encodes CASSLRDRAEAFF. The rearrangement links TRBV28 to TRBJ1-1; TRBD1 matches 9 bases. The V gene end was trimmed by 2 bases and the J gene end by 6 bases; junction bases not matched to a gene: 1. The CDR3 extends over 13 amino acids. Germline values: CDR1 MDHEN, CDR2 SYDVKM.

This clone was detected only once. V gene TRBV9 combines with J gene TRBJ1-2; 9 bases map to TRBD1. From germline, CDR1 is SGDLS and CDR2 YYNGEE. V was clipped by 4 bases and J by 3 bases; unmatched bases: 4. This CDR3 is 14 amino acids long. The CDR3 is CASSSRQGDYGYTF. The DNA for the CDR3 is TGTGCCAGCAGCAGTCGACAGGGGGACTATGGCTACACCTTC.

The rearrangement joins TRBV7-8 to TRBJ2-5, with 12 bases that match TRBD2. Germline trimming cut 6 bases from V and 5 bases from J; bases unmatched to any gene: 13. The germline gives CDR1 SGHVS, CDR2 FQNEAQ. The CDR3 spans 17 residues. CDR3 in DNA: TGTGCCAGCAGTTCCGGACTAGCGGGGTCTTCCCGGGAGACCCAGTACTTC. It yields the protein CASSSGLAGSSRETQYF.

The V gene is TRBV28, the J gene TRBJ1-3; D is unclear. CDR3 length: 14 amino acids. Trimming removed 1 base from V and 4 bases from J, with 8 bases in between. Germline CDR1 MDHEN, CDR2 SYDVKM. The CDR3 DNA sequence: TGTGCCAGCAGTTTATCGGGTTTCGGAAACACCATATATTTT. Protein: CASSLSGFGNTIYF.

This clone was seen just once. This sequence joins TRBV7-6 and TRBJ2-7; possibly TRBD2 for D (6 bases). Germline assignment: CDR1 SGHVS and CDR2 FNYEAQ. The CDR3 is 11 residues long. The CDR3 is CGGGSIYEQYF. CDR3 coding DNA: TGTGGGGGAGGCAGTATCTACGAGCAGTACTTC.

This chain links TRBV7-9 with TRBJ2-7; D remains ambiguous. V shed 0 bases and J shed 6 bases, with 9 bases lying between them. CDR1 and CDR2 from the germline V gene are SEHNR and FQNEAQ (reference sequence). The CDR3 contains 13 residues. The CDR3 sequence is CASSLANEVEQYF. CDR3 in DNA: TGTGCCAGCAGCTTAGCGAACGAAGTCGAGCAGTACTTC.

The rearrangement links TRBV4-1 to TRBJ1-1; D is undetermined. V was shortened by 3 bases and J by 1 base, with 9 bases between the two germline ends. The CDR3 is 14 amino acids. Germline-derived CDR1 and CDR2 are MGHRA and YSYEKL. The DNA for the CDR3 is TGCGCCAGCAGCCAGTACGACGCGAACACTGAAGCTTTCTTT. It translates to CASSQYDANTEAFF.

This sequence joins TRBV21-1 and TRBJ2-1; the table's TRBD1 call for D was not verified on the DNA. TRBV21-1 is a recognized pseudogene. CDR3 length: 14 amino acids. For the CDR3, the DNA is TGTGCCAGCAGCAAGGAGGACAGGGCTAATGAGCAGTTCTTC. This encodes CASSKEDRANEQFF.

The chain employs TRBV9 and TRBJ2-7; 9 nucleotides match TRBD1. The germline V gene encodes CDR1 SGDLS and CDR2 YYNGEE. The V and J ends lost 3 bases and 0 bases, in that order; junction bases with no gene match: 10. CDR3 length: 17 residues. The CDR3, as DNA: TGTGCCAGCAGCGCCCATTTGGGACAGGGTCCCTCCTACGAGCAGTACTTC. Amino acid sequence: CASSAHLGQGPSYEQYF.

The chain joins TRBV4-3 to TRBJ2-2; 12 bases align to TRBD2. V lost 4 bases and J lost 1; bases outside the gene matches: 4. The CDR3 loop spans 17 amino acids. The germline CDR1 and CDR2 sequences are LGHNA and YSLEER. CDR3 amino acids: CASSPGLAGQNTGELFF. CDR3 DNA sequence: TGCGCCAGCAGCCCGGGACTAGCGGGCCAGAACACCGGGGAGCTGTTTTTT.

The chain joins TRBV5-1 to TRBJ1-3, with TRBD1 identical over 8 bases. The ends lost 0 bases at V and 4 bases at J; junction bases unmatched: 6. This CDR3 contains 16 residues. Germline CDR1 and CDR2: SGHRS and YFSETQ. The CDR3 coding sequence is TGCGCCAGCAGCTTGGGCCAGGGGGCAGAAGGAAACACCATATATTTT. Its translation is CASSLGQGAEGNTIYF.